The rows below give T cell receptor beta chains drawn from one sample of a study of T cell repertoires in cytomegalovirus infection. One entry per CDR3 protein results from TCRdb running MiXCR on the reads. The profile shows about 740,000 distinct CDR3 sequences, roughly 35% of them singletons. Sample: PBMCs. The receptors were sampled from a human donor in good health (CMV status not recorded). Some clones in this sample may be carry-over from other donors' samples. Both conserved end residues are part of each CDR3. D genes are given only for firm matches. Expanded clones get a size class; other rows say once, few or many, or leave the size out.

abundance: -; j_gene: TRBJ1-1; v_gene: TRBV4-1; d_gene: TRBD1; CDR3nt: TGCGCCAGCAGCGTGGGACAGGGGTACCCTCTTGAAGCTTTCTTT; CDR3aa: CASSVGQGYPLEAFF
abundance: -; j_gene: TRBJ1-2; v_gene: TRBV20-1; d_gene: -; CDR3nt: TGCAGTGCTACTCCGACAGTCAACTATGGCTACACCTTC; CDR3aa: CSATPTVNYGYTF
abundance: -; j_gene: TRBJ1-2; v_gene: TRBV15; d_gene: -; CDR3nt: TGTGCCACCAGCACCGGGACCTTCTATGGCTACACCTTC; CDR3aa: CATSTGTFYGYTF
abundance: -; j_gene: TRBJ1-6; v_gene: TRBV4-2; d_gene: -; CDR3nt: TGTGCCAGCAGCCACTTAGGCCAGCAGAATTCACCCCTCCACTTT; CDR3aa: CASSHLGQQNSPLHF
abundance: -; j_gene: TRBJ2-7; v_gene: TRBV28; d_gene: -; CDR3nt: TGTGCCAGCAGTTCCGGGCCGGGCGAGCAGTACTTC; CDR3aa: CASSSGPGEQYF
abundance: -; j_gene: TRBJ2-4; v_gene: TRBV7-2; d_gene: -; CDR3nt: TGTGCCAGCAGCGCACCCCACGGGACCCAAGGCAAAAACATTCAGTACTTC; CDR3aa: CASSAPHGTQGKNIQYF
abundance: few; j_gene: TRBJ2-1; v_gene: TRBV27; d_gene: TRBD2; CDR3nt: TGTGCCAGCAGTTTGAGGCTAGCGGGAGTGAGGGTTTTCTTC; CDR3aa: CASSLRLAGVRVFF
abundance: few; j_gene: TRBJ1-2; v_gene: TRBV28; d_gene: -; CDR3nt: TGTGCCAGCAGTTTCGACGCCCTTTCCTATGGCTACACCTTC; CDR3aa: CASSFDALSYGYTF
abundance: -; j_gene: TRBJ2-3; v_gene: TRBV6-6; d_gene: TRBD2; CDR3nt: TGTGCCAGCAGTAGAAGAGCGGGACTTAGCACAGATACGCAGTATTTT; CDR3aa: CASSRRAGLSTDTQYF
abundance: -; j_gene: TRBJ1-5; v_gene: TRBV7-9; d_gene: -; CDR3nt: TGTGCCAGCAGCTGGAGGGATAGCAATCAGCCCCAGCATTTT; CDR3aa: CASSWRDSNQPQHF
abundance: few; j_gene: TRBJ1-4; v_gene: TRBV27; d_gene: -; CDR3nt: TGTGCCAGCACCCCCTACGGCGGCTCAACTAATGAAAAACTGTTTTTT; CDR3aa: CASTPYGGSTNEKLFF
abundance: -; j_gene: TRBJ1-2; v_gene: TRBV24-1; d_gene: TRBD1; CDR3nt: TGTGCCACCGGTGGGAACAGGGGAAACTATGGCTACACCTTC; CDR3aa: CATGGNRGNYGYTF
abundance: -; j_gene: TRBJ2-7; v_gene: TRBV20-1; d_gene: -; CDR3nt: TGCAGTGCCCTGGGCGGCTCCCACGACGAGCAGTACTTC; CDR3aa: CSALGGSHDEQYF
abundance: -; j_gene: TRBJ2-4; v_gene: TRBV6-5; d_gene: -; CDR3nt: TGTGCCAGCAAGCCCTCAGTTGCCAAAAACATTCAGTACTTC; CDR3aa: CASKPSVAKNIQYF
abundance: few; j_gene: TRBJ2-3; v_gene: TRBV28; d_gene: TRBD1; CDR3nt: TGTGCCAGCAGTTCTACCGGGACAGGGACAGATACGCAGTATTTT; CDR3aa: CASSSTGTGTDTQYF
abundance: -; j_gene: TRBJ1-1; v_gene: TRBV10-3; d_gene: -; CDR3nt: TGTGCCATCAGTGAGTCGAAACAGGACGTGAACACTGAAGCTTTCTTT; CDR3aa: CAISESKQDVNTEAFF
abundance: -; j_gene: TRBJ2-5; v_gene: TRBV18; d_gene: TRBD1; CDR3nt: TGTGCCAGCTCACCGGGCTCGAGGGGGCAATGGGAGACCCAGTACTTC; CDR3aa: CASSPGSRGQWETQYF
abundance: -; j_gene: TRBJ1-6; v_gene: TRBV5-1; d_gene: -; CDR3nt: TGCGCCAGCAGCTTGGGAAGGGTTAATTCACCCCTCCACTTT; CDR3aa: CASSLGRVNSPLHF
abundance: -; j_gene: TRBJ2-7; v_gene: TRBV28; d_gene: TRBD1; CDR3nt: TGTGCCAGCAGTTTGCCTTTGGGACAGGGGTACTACGAGAAGTACTTC; CDR3aa: CASSLPLGQGYYEKYF
abundance: -; j_gene: TRBJ2-1; v_gene: TRBV5-5; d_gene: TRBD2; CDR3nt: TGTGCCAGCAGCTTGTACCCAGCGGGGGGGGGGAATGAGCAGTTCTTC; CDR3aa: CASSLYPAGGGNEQFF
abundance: -; j_gene: TRBJ2-2; v_gene: TRBV24-1; d_gene: -; CDR3nt: TGTGCCACCATGGGGACGAACACCGGGGAGCTGTTTTTT; CDR3aa: CATMGTNTGELFF
abundance: -; j_gene: TRBJ2-1; v_gene: TRBV4-2; d_gene: -; CDR3nt: TGTGCCAGCAGCCAACAAGCTGCAGGAAACGAGCAGTTCTTC; CDR3aa: CASSQQAAGNEQFF
abundance: few; j_gene: TRBJ1-1; v_gene: TRBV11-2; d_gene: -; CDR3nt: TGTGCCAGCAGCTTAGATTTGGGTCAGACTATGAACACTGAAGCTTTCTTT; CDR3aa: CASSLDLGQTMNTEAFF
abundance: -; j_gene: TRBJ2-5; v_gene: TRBV27; d_gene: TRBD1; CDR3nt: TGTGCCAGCAGCCATCGCCGGGACAGGGGGCAAGGGACCCAGTACTTC; CDR3aa: CASSHRRDRGQGTQYF
abundance: many; j_gene: TRBJ2-3; v_gene: TRBV6-1; d_gene: -; CDR3nt: TGTGCCAGCCGGGGCCCCACAGATACGCAGTATTTT; CDR3aa: CASRGPTDTQYF
abundance: many; j_gene: TRBJ1-6; v_gene: TRBV7-2; d_gene: -; CDR3nt: TGTGCCAGCAGCTCGGCCCGACTATCCCTCCACTTT; CDR3aa: CASSSARLSLHF
abundance: few; j_gene: TRBJ2-7; v_gene: TRBV28; d_gene: -; CDR3nt: TGTGCCAGCAATTCCTGGGCAAGGTTGGGATTCGAGCAGTACTTC; CDR3aa: CASNSWARLGFEQYF
abundance: -; j_gene: TRBJ1-1; v_gene: TRBV6-1; d_gene: TRBD1; CDR3nt: TGTGCCAGCAGTGAGGACAGGGGATACACTGAAGCTTTCTTT; CDR3aa: CASSEDRGYTEAFF
abundance: -; j_gene: TRBJ1-6; v_gene: TRBV19; d_gene: -; CDR3nt: TGTGCCAGTGAGCGCGGACGGGCAGCCTATAATTCACCCCTCCACTTT; CDR3aa: CASERGRAAYNSPLHF
abundance: -; j_gene: TRBJ1-2; v_gene: TRBV29-1; d_gene: -; CDR3nt: TGCAGCGTTGAAGAGCAGGGGCATGGCTACACCTTC; CDR3aa: CSVEEQGHGYTF
abundance: -; j_gene: TRBJ2-7; v_gene: TRBV15; d_gene: TRBD2; CDR3nt: TGTGCCACCGCGCCCTTAGCGGGAGGGTCCTACGAGCAGTACTTC; CDR3aa: CATAPLAGGSYEQYF
abundance: few; j_gene: TRBJ1-1; v_gene: TRBV6-1; d_gene: TRBD1; CDR3nt: TGTGCCAGCAGGGGACCGGGACAGGGGGTTTCCCTTCCCCTGAACACTGAAGCTTTCTTT; CDR3aa: CASRGPGQGVSLPLNTEAFF
abundance: many; j_gene: TRBJ2-1; v_gene: TRBV7-2; d_gene: TRBD2; CDR3nt: TGTGCCAGCAGCTTAACGTTCTCTGCGGGAGGGAATGAGCAGTTCTTC; CDR3aa: CASSLTFSAGGNEQFF
abundance: once; j_gene: TRBJ1-5; v_gene: TRBV2; d_gene: -; CDR3nt: TGTGCCAGCAGCCCCGGATCGGAAAGGGGAAGTCAGCCCCAGCATTTT; CDR3aa: CASSPGSERGSQPQHF
abundance: -; j_gene: TRBJ2-1; v_gene: TRBV5-1; d_gene: -; CDR3nt: TGCGCCAGCAGCACCCTAAAGGGCAATGAGCAGTTCTTC; CDR3aa: CASSTLKGNEQFF
abundance: many; j_gene: TRBJ2-5; v_gene: TRBV28; d_gene: -; CDR3nt: TGTGCCAGCAGTTTACCTGCAGAGACCCAGTACTTC; CDR3aa: CASSLPAETQYF
abundance: -; j_gene: TRBJ2-7; v_gene: TRBV19; d_gene: TRBD1; CDR3nt: TGTGCCAGTAGCAGGCAGGGACAGCCTTACGAGCAGTACTTC; CDR3aa: CASSRQGQPYEQYF
abundance: -; j_gene: TRBJ2-7; v_gene: TRBV4-2; d_gene: -; CDR3nt: TGTGCCACCTCGCAAGGGGGGGAAAACGAGCAGTACTTC; CDR3aa: CATSQGGENEQYF
abundance: few; j_gene: TRBJ2-7; v_gene: TRBV9; d_gene: -; CDR3nt: TGTGCCAGCAGCGTAGGAGCCGGGATGTTCTACGAGCAGTACTTC; CDR3aa: CASSVGAGMFYEQYF
abundance: -; j_gene: TRBJ2-5; v_gene: TRBV5-1; d_gene: -; CDR3nt: TGCGCCAGCCGGAACGGCCGACAGACTAGGCCTCAAGAGACCCAGTACTTC; CDR3aa: CASRNGRQTRPQETQYF
abundance: -; j_gene: TRBJ2-7; v_gene: TRBV5-1; d_gene: TRBD1; CDR3nt: TGCGCCAGCAGCCGCGAACAGGGGGTCGAGCAGTACTTC; CDR3aa: CASSREQGVEQYF
abundance: many; j_gene: TRBJ2-1; v_gene: TRBV6-5; d_gene: TRBD2; CDR3nt: TGTGCCAGCTTTAGCGGGGAAGGCCACAATGAGCAGTTCTTC; CDR3aa: CASFSGEGHNEQFF
abundance: -; j_gene: TRBJ1-1; v_gene: TRBV7-2; d_gene: -; CDR3nt: TGTGCCAGCAGCTCCAAAGGGTGGGGGACTGAAGCTTTCTTT; CDR3aa: CASSSKGWGTEAFF
abundance: few; j_gene: TRBJ1-5; v_gene: TRBV6-1; d_gene: -; CDR3nt: TGTGCCAGCAGTGAAGCAGGAGCTAATCAGCCCCAGCATTTT; CDR3aa: CASSEAGANQPQHF
abundance: -; j_gene: TRBJ2-7; v_gene: TRBV5-6; d_gene: -; CDR3nt: TGTGCCAGCAGCTTGGCCGGTGGTTTAAACTACGAGCAGTACTTC; CDR3aa: CASSLAGGLNYEQYF
abundance: few; j_gene: TRBJ2-2; v_gene: TRBV28; d_gene: -; CDR3nt: TGTGCCAGCAGCACCCTAAGCCCGAACACCGGGGAGCTGTTTTTT; CDR3aa: CASSTLSPNTGELFF
abundance: -; j_gene: TRBJ1-2; v_gene: TRBV20-1; d_gene: TRBD1; CDR3nt: TGCAGTGCAACCGGGACAGTTCTCTATGGCTACACCTTC; CDR3aa: CSATGTVLYGYTF
abundance: -; j_gene: TRBJ1-6; v_gene: TRBV7-9; d_gene: TRBD1; CDR3nt: TGTGCCAGCAGGCCGGGACAGATGGGTTCACCCCTCCACTTT; CDR3aa: CASRPGQMGSPLHF
abundance: -; j_gene: TRBJ1-6; v_gene: TRBV12-3/TRBV12-4; d_gene: -; CDR3nt: TGTGCCAGCAGTTTAGCGTGGGAGGCTAGGTCACCCCTCCACTTT; CDR3aa: CASSLAWEARSPLHF
abundance: -; j_gene: TRBJ2-1; v_gene: TRBV19; d_gene: TRBD2; CDR3nt: TGTGCCAGTAGTGATAGCGGGCTTTACAATGAGCAGTTCTTC; CDR3aa: CASSDSGLYNEQFF
abundance: few; j_gene: TRBJ1-5; v_gene: TRBV11-2; d_gene: -; CDR3nt: TGTGCCAGCAGCCCCCATCGAGGGAGAGCGCAGCCCCAGCATTTT; CDR3aa: CASSPHRGRAQPQHF
abundance: -; j_gene: TRBJ1-2; v_gene: TRBV2; d_gene: -; CDR3nt: TGTGCCAGCAGTGAAGAGACAGACCTCTTGGGCTATGGCTACACCTTC; CDR3aa: CASSEETDLLGYGYTF
abundance: few; j_gene: TRBJ1-1; v_gene: TRBV19; d_gene: -; CDR3nt: TGTGCCAGCAACTGGGGTGTTGAGACTGAAGCTTTCTTT; CDR3aa: CASNWGVETEAFF